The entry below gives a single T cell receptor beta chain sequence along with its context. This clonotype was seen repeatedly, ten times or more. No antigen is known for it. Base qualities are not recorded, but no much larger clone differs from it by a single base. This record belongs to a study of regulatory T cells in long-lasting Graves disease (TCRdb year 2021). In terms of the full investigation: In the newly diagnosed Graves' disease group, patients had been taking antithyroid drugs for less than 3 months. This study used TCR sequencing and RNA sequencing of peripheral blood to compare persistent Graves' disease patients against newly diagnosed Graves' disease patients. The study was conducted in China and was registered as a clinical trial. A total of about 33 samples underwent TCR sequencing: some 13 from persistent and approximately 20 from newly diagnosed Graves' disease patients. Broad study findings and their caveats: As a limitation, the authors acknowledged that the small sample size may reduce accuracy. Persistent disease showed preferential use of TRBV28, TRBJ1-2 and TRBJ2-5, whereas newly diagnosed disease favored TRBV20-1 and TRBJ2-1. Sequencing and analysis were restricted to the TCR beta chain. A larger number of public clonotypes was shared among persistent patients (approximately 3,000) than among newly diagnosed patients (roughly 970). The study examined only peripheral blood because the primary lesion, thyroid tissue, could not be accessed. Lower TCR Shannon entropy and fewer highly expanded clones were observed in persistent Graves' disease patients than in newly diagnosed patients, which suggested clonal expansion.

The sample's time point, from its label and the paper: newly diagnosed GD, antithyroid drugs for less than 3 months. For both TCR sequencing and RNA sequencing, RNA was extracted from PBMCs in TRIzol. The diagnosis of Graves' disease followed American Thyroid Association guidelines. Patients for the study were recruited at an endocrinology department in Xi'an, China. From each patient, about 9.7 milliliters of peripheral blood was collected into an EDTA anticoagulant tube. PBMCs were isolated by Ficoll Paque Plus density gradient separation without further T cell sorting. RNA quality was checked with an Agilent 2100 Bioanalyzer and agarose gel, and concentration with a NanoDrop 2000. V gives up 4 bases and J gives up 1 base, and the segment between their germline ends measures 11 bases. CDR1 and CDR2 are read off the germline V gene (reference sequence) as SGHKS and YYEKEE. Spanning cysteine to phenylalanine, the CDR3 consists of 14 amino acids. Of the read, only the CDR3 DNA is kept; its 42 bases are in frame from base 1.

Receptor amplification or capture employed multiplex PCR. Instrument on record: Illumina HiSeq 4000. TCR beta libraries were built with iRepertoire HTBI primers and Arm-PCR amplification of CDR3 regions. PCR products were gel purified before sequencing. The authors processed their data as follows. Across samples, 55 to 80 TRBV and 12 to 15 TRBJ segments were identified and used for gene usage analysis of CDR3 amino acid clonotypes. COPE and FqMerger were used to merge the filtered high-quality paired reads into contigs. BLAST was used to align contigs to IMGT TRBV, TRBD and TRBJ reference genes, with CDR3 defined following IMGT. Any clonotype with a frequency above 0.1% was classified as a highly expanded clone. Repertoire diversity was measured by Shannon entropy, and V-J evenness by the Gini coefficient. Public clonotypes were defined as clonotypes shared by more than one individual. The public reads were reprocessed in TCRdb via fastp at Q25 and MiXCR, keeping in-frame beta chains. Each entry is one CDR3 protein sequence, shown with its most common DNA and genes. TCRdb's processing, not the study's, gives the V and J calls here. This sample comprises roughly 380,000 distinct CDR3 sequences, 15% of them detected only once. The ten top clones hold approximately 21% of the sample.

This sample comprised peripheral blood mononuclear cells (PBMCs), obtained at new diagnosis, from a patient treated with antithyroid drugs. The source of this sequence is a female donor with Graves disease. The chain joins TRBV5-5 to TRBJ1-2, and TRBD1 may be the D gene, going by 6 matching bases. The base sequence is TGTGCCAGCAGCCGACAGGCCCTTAACTATGGCTACACCTTC. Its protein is CASSRQALNYGYTF.